The 16 T cell receptor beta chains below were found in one sample sequenced in a study of molecular identifiers for immune sequencing clone quantification (dated by TCRdb to the late 2010s). Receptors were amplified or captured by PCR. The data were produced on a NextSeq 500. The public reads were reprocessed in TCRdb via fastp at Q25 and MiXCR, keeping in-frame beta chains. CDR3 protein duplicates are merged, each entry listing the most common genes and DNA. The sample table records roughly 90,000 distinct CDR3 sequences; roughly 25% of these occur just once. The ten largest account for 0.78% of the sample. Sequenced input: naive CD8+ T cells from blood, with Jurkat cell RNA spiked in. The sample's cell subset or site label is to be understood as: FACS-sorted CD8+CD4-CCR7+CD45RA+ naive T cells. These receptors were collected from a human donor in good health. Some libraries in this study had Jurkat cell RNA spiked in.

This chain connects TRBV7-9 to TRBJ2-5, with 7 bases aligning to TRBD1. The V and J ends lost 5 bases and 6 bases, in that order; junction bases with no gene match: 12. The CDR3 has 15 amino acids. Germline loops: CDR1 SEHNR, CDR2 FQNEAQ (reference sequence). In DNA form, the CDR3 reads TGTGCCAGCAGCACAAGGGGGCCCGGGTTGCAGACCCAGTACTTC. Translating gives CASSTRGPGLQTQYF.

The V call is TRBV2, the J call TRBJ2-3; TRBD2 might be the D (5 bases). Germline V gene sequence: CDR1 SNHLY, CDR2 FYNNEI. The CDR3 spans 13 residues. Trimming stripped 8 bases from V and 2 bases from J, with 11 bases between. The CDR3 loop is CASLREDTDTQYF. The CDR3 DNA is TGTGCCAGCCTCCGGGAAGACACAGATACGCAGTATTTT.

The table lists this clonotype with many counts. The chain recombines TRBV12-3 or TRBV12-4 with TRBJ1-1; perhaps TRBD1 as D (6 bases). V was cut by 6 bases and J by 0 bases, with 11 bases left in between. The CDR3 is 14 amino acids. DNA for the CDR3: TGTGCCAGCAGCTTCGGACAGATGAACACTGAAGCTTTCTTT. Translation gives CASSFGQMNTEAFF.

This clonotype was seen many times. The chain couples TRBV7-8 to TRBJ2-6, with D hard to call. The germline gives CDR1 SGHVS, CDR2 FQNEAQ. The CDR3 totals 16 residues. V lost 1 base and J 3 bases, leaving 10 bases between the germline ends. The CDR3 loop is CASSLEAGSGANVLTF. CDR3 coding DNA: TGTGCCAGCAGCTTAGAGGCAGGAAGTGGGGCCAACGTCCTGACTTTC. The full variable domain, completed using reference TRBV7-8 and TRBJ2-6, is GAGVSQSPRYKVAKRGQDVALRCDPISGHVSLFWYQQALGQGPEFLTYFQNEAQLDKSGLPSDRFFAERPEGSVSTLKIQRTQQEDSAVYLCASSLEAGSGANVLTFGAGSRLTVL.

This clonotype was recorded many times. The chain uses TRBV7-2 and TRBJ1-5; D uncertain. The germline CDR1 and CDR2 sequences are SGHTA and FQGNSA. V was pared by 3 bases and J by 4 bases, with 7 bases between. This CDR3 spans 13 amino acids. The CDR3 region has the DNA TGTGCCAGCAGCTTGCCGGGAAATCAGCCCCAGCATTTT. This translates into CASSLPGNQPQHF.

A word on this clonotype: Being one base from a much bigger clone, this may be a read error. This rearrangement joins TRBV12-3 or TRBV12-4 to TRBJ2-3; a weak D match, TRBD2 (6 bases). The CDR3 contains 17 residues. The V end was cut by 5 bases, the J end by 2 bases, with 20 bases between. CDR3 nucleotides: TGTGCCAGCAGTCCCGTCGGACCAGCGGGTACCACAGATACGCAGTATTTT. Amino acids: CASSPVGPAGTTDTQYF.

Regarding this clonotype: A much larger clone differs from this one at a single base, so this may be a read error. The genes are TRBV20-1 and TRBJ2-7; D is perhaps TRBD1 (5 bases). The CDR3 totals 13 residues. CDR1 is DFQATT and CDR2 is SNEGSKA in the germline V gene (reference sequence). The V end was cut by 6 bases, the J end by 4 bases, with 16 bases between. The CDR3 spells CSARRGLAYEQYF. CDR3 in DNA: TGCAGTGCCCGAAGGGGATTAGCTTACGAGCAGTACTTC.

V is TRBV7-9 and J is TRBJ2-6, with D tentatively TRBD2 (6 bases). This CDR3 comprises 21 residues. Germline assignment: CDR1 SEHNR and CDR2 FQNEAQ (reference sequence). Trimming left V 5 bases short and J 2 bases short, with 28 bases between. In DNA, the CDR3 is TGTGCCAGCAGCCCCCCCCGGGAGCCAGACATTTCGGCAGCTGGGGCCAACGTCCTGACTTTC. This codes for CASSPPREPDISAAGANVLTF.

This clonotype was detected many times. The chain couples TRBV6-5 to TRBJ2-7; 9 bases map to TRBD2. The V gene's germline CDR1 is MNHEY and CDR2 SVGAGI. The CDR3 length is 15 residues. V lost 3 bases to trimming and J lost 3 bases; unmatched junction nucleotides: 6. CDR3 sequence (DNA): TGTGCCAGCAGTTATCAGGGCGGGAGGGGCTACGAGCAGTACTTC. It translates to CASSYQGGRGYEQYF.

Regarding this clonotype: The junction differs from germline at one of its ends, possibly a read error. The genes are TRBV11-3 and TRBJ2-1; 9 bases are a match to TRBD2. The CDR3 covers 17 residues. CDR1 is SGHNT, CDR2 YENEEA, per germline. This CDR3 is CASSPKTSGDLYSEQFF. The CDR3 DNA sequence: TGTGCCAGCAGCCCAAAGACTAGCGGAGATTTATACAGTGAGCAGTTCTTC.

J is TRBJ2-7 and V is TRBV7-2; TRBD2 aligns across 9 bases. The CDR3 is made up of 14 amino acids. Germline V gene sequence: CDR1 SGHTA, CDR2 FQGNSA. J gave up 9 bases and V 11 bases, and 17 bases lay outside the gene matches. The CDR3 DNA follows: TGTGCCCGCCGCCCACCCGGGACTAGCCACGCGCAGTACTTC. It specifies CARRPPGTSHAQYF.

The J gene is TRBJ1-1, the V gene TRBV2; TRBD1 aligns across 8 bases. Germline lookup yields CDR1 SNHLY and CDR2 FYNNEI. The V and J ends lost 4 bases and 5 bases, in that order; junction bases with no gene match: 3. The CDR3 consists of 13 residues. The CDR3 is CASSATGGTEAFF. The CDR3 nucleotides read TGTGCCAGCAGTGCTACAGGGGGGACTGAAGCTTTCTTT.

This chain joins TRBV6-6 and TRBJ2-7; the D is unclear. Trimming pared 4 bases from V and 1 base from J, leaving 5 bases between. The CDR3 spans 12 residues. Per the germline V gene, CDR1 is MNHNY and CDR2 is SVGAGI (reference sequence). The CDR3 spells CASSCSSYEQYF. DNA for the CDR3: TGTGCCAGCAGTTGCTCTTCCTACGAGCAGTACTTC.

This clonotype was seen many times. This chain connects TRBV5-5 to TRBJ1-1; D gene ambiguous. Germline V gives CDR1 SGHKS, CDR2 YYEKEE (reference sequence). V gave up 0 bases and J gave up 1 base, with 10 bases separating them. This CDR3 spans 15 amino acids. The CDR3 DNA is TGTGCCAGCAGCTTGGAAAGGCGCTCGAACACTGAAGCTTTCTTT. As protein: CASSLERRSNTEAFF.

The J gene is TRBJ2-3, the V gene TRBV12-3 or TRBV12-4; a possible D gene is TRBD1 (5 bases). V dropped 2 bases and J dropped 0 bases, with 18 bases sitting between them. This CDR3 has 18 residues. The chain's CDR3 is CASSLTLGVTPSTDTQYF. CDR3 nucleotides: TGTGCCAGCAGTTTAACCCTAGGGGTGACACCTAGCACAGATACGCAGTATTTT.

This clonotype was found many times. The rearrangement links TRBV7-9 to TRBJ2-7; D call uncertain. Trimming left V 2 bases short and J 3 bases short, with 8 bases between. CDR3 length equals 13 residues. CDR1 SEHNR and CDR2 FQNEAQ come from the germline V gene (reference sequence). The CDR3 here is CASSLSGDYEQYF. DNA for the CDR3: TGTGCCAGCAGCTTATCCGGAGACTACGAGCAGTACTTC.